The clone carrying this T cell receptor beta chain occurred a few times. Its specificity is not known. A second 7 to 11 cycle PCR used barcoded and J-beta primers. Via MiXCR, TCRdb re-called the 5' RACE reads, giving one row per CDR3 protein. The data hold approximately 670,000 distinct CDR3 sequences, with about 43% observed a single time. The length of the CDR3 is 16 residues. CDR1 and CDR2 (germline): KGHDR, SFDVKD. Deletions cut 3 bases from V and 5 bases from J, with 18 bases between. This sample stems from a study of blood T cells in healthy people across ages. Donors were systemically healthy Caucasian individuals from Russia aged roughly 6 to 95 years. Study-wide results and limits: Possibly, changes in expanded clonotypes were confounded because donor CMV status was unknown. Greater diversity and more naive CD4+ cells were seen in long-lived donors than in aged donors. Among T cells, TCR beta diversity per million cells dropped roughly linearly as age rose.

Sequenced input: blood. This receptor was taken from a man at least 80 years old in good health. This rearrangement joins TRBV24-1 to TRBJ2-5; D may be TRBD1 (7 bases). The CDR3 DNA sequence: TGTGCCACCAGTGATGCGGGACAGAGTATCTGGGAGACCCAGTACTTC. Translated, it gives CATSDAGQSIWETQYF.